This T cell receptor (beta chain) was identified during a study of OX40 agonist ivuxolimab in advanced cancers. Looking at the study overall: It was permissible to have had prior anti-PD-1, anti-PD-L1 or anti-CTLA-4 therapy, and about 40% had some.

The V and J ends lost 8 bases and 1 base respectively, with 11 bases between them. The CDR3 runs to 13 residues. CDR1 and CDR2 from the germline V gene are LNHDA and SQIVND (reference sequence). Generated by immunoSEQ multiplex PCR, the TCRdb table keeps only in-frame clones and is missing some. This sample yields tens of thousands of clones, of which 85% are seen a single time; roughly 0.5% belongs to the top ten. Findings of the study overall: Certain nonresponders additionally had low normalized T-cell clonal expansion. CD4+ T cells averaged fewer expanded clones than CD8+ T cells. Determination of antigen specificity was not performed for the expanded peripheral T cells.

This clone has only one observation. Its target is not known. Here the sequenced sample was CD4+ or CD8+ T cells sorted from blood, taken in a trial of the OX40 agonist ivuxolimab. The clonotype comes from an adult with an advanced solid tumor such as melanoma, head and neck, liver or kidney cancer. The chain joins TRBV19 to TRBJ1-2; D is unclear. As DNA, the CDR3 is TGTGCCAGTGAAGACGGAGGTAACTATGGCTACACCTTC. Translating it yields CASEDGGNYGYTF.